The T cell receptor beta chain under discussion was sequenced for a study of T-cell reconstitution after alpha-beta-depleted transplantation in children. The CDR3 totals 14 residues. The germline gives CDR1 SQVTM, CDR2 ANQGSEA. The ends lost 6 bases at V and 6 bases at J; junction bases unmatched: 10. Unique molecular identifiers tagged the TCRbeta library. TCRdb re-called the PCR reads with MiXCR, one entry per CDR3 protein. The sample has a few hundred thousand distinct CDR3 sequences, about 18% seen once. This clonotype came up once. The sequence was collected from a human donor who donated a stem cell graft to a child with acute lymphoblastic leukemia. The sequences come from PBMCs from the stem cell graft donor, collected from the stem cell graft. V is TRBV29-1 and J is TRBJ2-7; 11 nucleotides align to TRBD1. The CDR3 here is CSVDGQGAPGEQYF. CDR3 DNA: TGCAGCGTGGACGGACAGGGGGCGCCGGGCGAGCAGTACTTC.